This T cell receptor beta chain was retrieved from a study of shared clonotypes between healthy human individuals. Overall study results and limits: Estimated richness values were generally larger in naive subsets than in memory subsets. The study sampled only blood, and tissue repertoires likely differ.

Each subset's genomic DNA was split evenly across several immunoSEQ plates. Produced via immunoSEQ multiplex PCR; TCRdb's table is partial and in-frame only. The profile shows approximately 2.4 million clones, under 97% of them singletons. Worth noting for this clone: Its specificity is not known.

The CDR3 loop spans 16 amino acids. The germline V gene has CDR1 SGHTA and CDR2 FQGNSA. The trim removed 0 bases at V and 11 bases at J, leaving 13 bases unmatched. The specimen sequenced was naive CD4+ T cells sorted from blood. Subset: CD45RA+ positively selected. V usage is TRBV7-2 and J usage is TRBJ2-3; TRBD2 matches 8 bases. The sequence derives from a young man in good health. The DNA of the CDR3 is TGTGCCAGCAGCTTAGCGCATGCTAGCGGGCTCCCTAGGCAGTATTTT. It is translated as CASSLAHASGLPRQYF.